Presented here are 25 T cell receptor beta chains from one specimen sequenced in a study of vaccination and CD4 T cells after COVID-19. No antigen is known for these receptors. Specified time point: late sampling 161 to 241 days after vaccination in three convalescent patients. Treatment specified: roughly nine-day PBMC culture with coronavirus spike peptide pools or control peptides (ViraFEST assay). CD4+ T cells that had been cultured provided DNA sequenced with the Oncomine TCR Beta short-read assay. TCRdb recomputed calls from the PCR reads with MiXCR, one row per CDR3 protein. The table lists about 17,000 distinct CDR3 sequences, around 50% of them singletons. The input for sequencing was CD4+ T cells from blood, cultured in vitro, taken about 7 months after SARS-CoV-2 vaccination. The receptor source for this set is a human donor who had recovered from COVID-19.

The rearrangement links TRBV20-1 to TRBJ2-7, with D possibly matching TRBD1 (6 bases). V lost 5 bases and J 2 bases, leaving 10 bases between the germline ends. The CDR3 extends over 12 amino acids. Germline loops: CDR1 DFQATT, CDR2 SNEGSKA (reference sequence). CDR3 coding DNA: TGCAGTGCTTGGGCAGGGGCCTACGAGCAGTACTTC. Residues: CSAWAGAYEQYF.

This clonotype was seen only a few times. The chain uses TRBV20-1 and TRBJ2-3; 9 nucleotides agree with TRBD1. V lost 2 bases and J lost 2; bases outside the gene matches: 8. Germline CDR1 DFQATT, CDR2 SNEGSKA (reference sequence). The CDR3 has 16 residues. CDR3 DNA sequence: TGCAGTGCTAGACTCCCGGGACAGGGAGTCACAGATACGCAGTATTTT. It is translated as CSARLPGQGVTDTQYF.

V and J are TRBV7-2 and TRBJ1-2; a weak D match, TRBD1 (6 bases). The V end lost 6 bases, the J end lost 2 bases, and 13 bases lay between the germline ends. Germline V lookup: CDR1 SGHTA, CDR2 FQGNSA. The CDR3 is 14 residues long. CDR3 bases: TGTGCCAGCAGATTTGGAGGGGGGAACTATGGCTACACCTTC. This sequence encodes CASRFGGGNYGYTF.

The V gene is TRBV2, the J gene TRBJ2-5; 12 nucleotides line up with TRBD2. The CDR3 spans 17 residues. The germline V gene has CDR1 SNHLY and CDR2 FYNNEI. The ends lost 5 bases at V and 7 bases at J; junction bases unmatched: 14. The CDR3 bases are TGTGCCAGCAGTCCGGGACTAGCGGGTTTTCGGGGTGGGACCCAGTACTTC. Protein sequence: CASSPGLAGFRGGTQYF.

On this clonotype itself: Relative to the germline gene, one junction end is altered; a read error may explain this. The chain is built from TRBV30 and TRBJ2-7; no clear D. Germline V CDR1 and CDR2: GTSNPN, SVGIG (reference sequence). The CDR3 is 15 amino acids. CDR3 nucleotides: TGTGTCTGGAGTGTATGGCACCGGCAGTCCTACGAGCAGTACTTC. Amino acid sequence: CVWSVWHRQSYEQYF.

V usage is TRBV19 and J usage is TRBJ1-5; TRBD1 aligns across 7 bases. This CDR3 has 16 amino acids. Germline loops: CDR1 LNHDA, CDR2 SQIVND (reference sequence). The V gene end was trimmed by 7 bases and the J gene end by 9 bases; junction bases not matched to a gene: 18. In DNA, the CDR3 is TGTGCCAGTAAAGGTGTCTTAAGACAGGGATTCCGGCCCCAGCATTTT. This sequence encodes CASKGVLRQGFRPQHF.

This chain connects TRBV19 to TRBJ1-1; possible D gene TRBD1, 5 bases. Germline CDR1 reads LNHDA; CDR2 reads SQIVND (reference sequence). The V and J ends lost 5 bases and 3 bases respectively, with 13 bases between them. This CDR3 region has 14 residues. The CDR3, as DNA: TGTGCCAGTAGTTTCGGGGGTGGGTACACTGAAGCTTTCTTT. This gives the protein CASSFGGGYTEAFF. Together with reference TRBV19 and TRBJ1-1, the CDR3 gives the full variable domain: DGGITQSPKYLFRKEGQNVTLSCEQNLNHDAMYWYRQDPGQGLRLIYYSQIVNDFQKGDIAEGYSVSREKKESFPLTVTSAQKNPTAFYLCASSFGGGYTEAFFGQGTRLTVV.

This clonotype appeared a few times. The V and J genes are TRBV2 and TRBJ1-2; no reliable D call. The germline V and J ends were trimmed by 3 bases and 2 bases, with 4 bases remaining between them. This CDR3 is built from 12 residues. Per germline, CDR1 SNHLY and CDR2 FYNNEI. The CDR3 coding sequence is TGTGCCAGCAGTGACCTAAACTATGGCTACACCTTC. Its protein is CASSDLNYGYTF.

This sequence joins TRBV7-2 and TRBJ2-7; 9 nucleotides align to TRBD2. Germline-derived CDR1 and CDR2 are SGHTA and FQGNSA. Trimming removed 2 bases from V and 4 bases from J; junction bases left unmatched: 12. The length of the CDR3 is 17 residues. CDR3 nucleotide sequence: TGTGCCAGCAGCTTATATTCCGCCGTAGCGGGAGCATACGAGCAGTACTTC. Its protein product is CASSLYSAVAGAYEQYF.

The rearrangement joins TRBV2 to TRBJ1-2; possible D gene TRBD1, 5 bases. The V gene lost 6 bases and the J gene lost 8 bases, with 13 bases spanning the gap. The CDR3 runs 12 residues. In germline, CDR1 is SNHLY, CDR2 FYNNEI. The CDR3 loop reads CASRGDGTGYTF. In DNA form, the CDR3 reads TGTGCCAGCAGGGGGGACGGAACGGGCTACACCTTC.

This clonotype was counted only a few times. The rearrangement joins TRBV10-3 to TRBJ1-2, with TRBD1 matching 7 bases. Germline CDR1 is ENHRY and CDR2 is SYGVKD. J lost 0 bases, V lost 2 bases, and 6 bases had no gene match. The length of the CDR3 is 16 residues. Here the CDR3 reads CAISEQAGGSNYGYTF. For the CDR3, the DNA is TGTGCCATCAGTGAGCAGGCAGGGGGTTCTAACTATGGCTACACCTTC.

This CDR3 is CASSPGQGRSETQYF. The CDR3 region has the DNA TGTGCCAGCAGTCCAGGACAGGGCAGAAGCGAGACCCAGTACTTC. This chain joins TRBV7-6 and TRBJ2-5; 8 bases fit TRBD1. The germline CDR1 and CDR2 sequences are SGHVS and FNYEAQ. V lost 6 bases, J lost 5 bases, and 11 bases stayed unmatched. The CDR3 spans 15 residues.

The rearrangement uses TRBV20-1 and TRBJ1-4, with a weak D call TRBD1 (5 bases). Trimming stripped 3 bases from V and 4 bases from J, with 9 bases between. The CDR3 contains 13 residues. CDR1 is DFQATT, CDR2 SNEGSKA, per germline (reference sequence). CDR3 amino acids: CSASPTVNEKLFF. The CDR3 DNA follows: TGCAGTGCTAGCCCGACAGTTAATGAAAAACTGTTTTTT.

The table lists this clonotype with a few counts. The chain uses TRBV6-5 and TRBJ2-7; D possibly corresponds to TRBD1 (6 bases). From germline, CDR1 is MNHEY and CDR2 SVGAGI. This CDR3 has 15 amino acids. V was trimmed by 2 bases and J by 0 bases, leaving 11 bases between them. CDR3 nucleotides: TGTGCCAGCAGTTACGATTGGACAGACTCCTACGAGCAGTACTTC. Its protein is CASSYDWTDSYEQYF.

The rearrangement uses TRBV11-1 and TRBJ2-5; D gene uncertain. Trimming pared 4 bases from V and 3 bases from J, leaving 6 bases between. There are 12 residues in the CDR3. In germline, CDR1 is SGHAT, CDR2 FQDESV (reference sequence). The CDR3 DNA sequence: TGTGCCAGCAGCTCCCAGGAAGAGACCCAGTACTTC. Translation gives CASSSQEETQYF.

The chain is built from TRBV7-8 and TRBJ2-2; D is tentatively TRBD1 or TRBD2 (5 bases each). V lost 3 bases and J lost 6, with 11 bases in between. This CDR3 comprises 14 residues. Germline CDR1 and CDR2: SGHVS and FQNEAQ. DNA for the CDR3: TGTGCCAGCAGCTTGCTAGTGGGGGCCGGGGAGCTGTTTTTT. Encoded protein: CASSLLVGAGELFF.

This clonotype came up once. The chain is built from TRBV7-2 and TRBJ2-7; no firm D call. The CDR3 runs 15 residues. V was cut by 0 bases and J by 0 bases, with 9 bases left in between. CDR1 and CDR2 (germline): SGHTA, FQGNSA. Here the CDR3 DNA reads TGTGCCAGCAGCTTAGCGGGATACTACTCCTACGAGCAGTACTTC. This gives the protein CASSLAGYYSYEQYF.

This sequence joins TRBV6-5 and TRBJ1-5, with D possibly TRBD1 on 6 matching bases. The CDR3 loop spans 16 amino acids. Trimming pared 2 bases from V and 4 bases from J, leaving 15 bases between. Germline V lookup: CDR1 MNHEY, CDR2 SVGAGI. The DNA of the CDR3 is TGTGCCAGCAGTTACGGGACACCGAGTTTTAATCAGCCCCAGCATTTT. Amino acid sequence: CASSYGTPSFNQPQHF.

The chain links TRBV6-1 to TRBJ1-6; D is unclear. This CDR3 region has 16 residues. Deletions cut 4 bases from V and 0 bases from J, with 10 bases between. The germline gives CDR1 MNHNS, CDR2 SASEGT. In DNA form, the CDR3 reads TGTGCCAGCAGTGTAGGGAGGAGCTCCTATAATTCACCCCTCCACTTT. Its protein is CASSVGRSSYNSPLHF.

The chain has TRBV20-1 and TRBJ1-1; D is perhaps TRBD1 (6 bases). CDR3 size: 18 residues. The germline V gene encodes CDR1 DFQATT and CDR2 SNEGSKA (reference sequence). Trimming removed 0 bases at V and 0 bases at J, with 20 bases between. The CDR3 bases are TGCAGTGCTAGAGATGCCCACTTACTTACAGGGTTGAACACTGAAGCTTTCTTT. Its translation is CSARDAHLLTGLNTEAFF.

The chain is built from TRBV20-1 and TRBJ1-4; TRBD1 might be the D (6 bases). Germline CDR1 and CDR2: DFQATT and SNEGSKA (reference sequence). Trimming took off 3 bases at V and 4 bases at J, with 12 bases between the two ends. This CDR3 region has 14 residues. CDR3 sequence reads: CSARRGGGNEKLFF. CDR3 DNA sequence: TGCAGTGCTAGGAGGGGAGGGGGTAATGAAAAACTGTTTTTT.

V is TRBV6-5 and J is TRBJ1-2, with 8 bases aligning to TRBD1. Germline CDR1 reads MNHEY; CDR2 reads SVGAGI. Trimming cost V 3 bases and J 7 bases; bases outside gene matches: 10. This CDR3 region has 15 residues. CDR3 nucleotides: TGTGCCAGCAGTTATGGACAGGGAGGATTGGGTGGCTACACCTTC. The encoded protein is CASSYGQGGLGGYTF.

In its sample, this clonotype was seen a few times. The chain couples TRBV6-5 to TRBJ1-1; D ambiguous. The CDR3 is 13 residues long. CDR1 and CDR2 (germline): MNHEY, SVGAGI. Trimming cost V 2 bases and J 1 base, with 5 bases left between them. CDR3 amino acids: CASSYGTNTEAFF. The CDR3 nucleotides read TGTGCCAGCAGTTACGGCACGAACACTGAAGCTTTCTTT.

V is TRBV20-1 and J is TRBJ2-7; possibly TRBD1 for D (6 bases). The V gene lost 6 bases and the J gene lost 4 bases, with 19 bases spanning the gap. The CDR3 spans 14 residues. The germline gives CDR1 DFQATT, CDR2 SNEGSKA (reference sequence). CDR3 sequence reads: CSALGARGGYEQYF. CDR3 nucleotides: TGCAGTGCCCTGGGGGCCAGGGGCGGGTACGAGCAGTACTTC.

This clonotype came up a few times. At one of its ends the junction is not consistent with the germline gene, which may arise from a read error. The chain recombines TRBV7-7 with TRBJ2-5, with 10 bases that match TRBD1. The CDR3 has 15 residues. CDR1 is SSHAT and CDR2 is FNYEAQ in the germline V gene (reference sequence). CDR3 sequence: CASSPGTGVVETQYF. The DNA for the CDR3 is TGTGCTAGCAGCCCGGGGACAGGGGTTGTAGAGACCCAGTACTTC.